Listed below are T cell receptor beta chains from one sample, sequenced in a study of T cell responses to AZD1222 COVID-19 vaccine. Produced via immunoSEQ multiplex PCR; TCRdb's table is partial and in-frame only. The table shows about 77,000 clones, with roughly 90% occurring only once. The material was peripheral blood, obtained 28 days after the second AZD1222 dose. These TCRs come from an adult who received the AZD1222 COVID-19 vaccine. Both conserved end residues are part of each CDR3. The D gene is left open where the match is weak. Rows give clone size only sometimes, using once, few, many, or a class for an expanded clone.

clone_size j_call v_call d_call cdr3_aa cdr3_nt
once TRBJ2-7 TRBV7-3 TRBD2 CASSSIAGGPWSEQYF TGTGCCAGCAGCTCTATAGCGGGAGGGCCTTGGAGCGAGCAGTACTTC
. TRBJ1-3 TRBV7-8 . CASSRPSSGNTIYF TGTGCCAGCAGTCGGCCCAGCTCTGGAAACACCATATATTTT
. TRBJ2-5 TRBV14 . CASSHSGLLQETQYF TGTGCCAGCAGCCACTCAGGCCTTCTTCAAGAGACCCAGTACTTC
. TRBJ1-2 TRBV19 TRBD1 CASMFRTGATNYGYTF TGTGCCAGTATGTTCCGGACAGGAGCAACTAACTATGGCTACACCTTC
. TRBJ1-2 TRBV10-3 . CAISVTATNYGYTF TGTGCCATCAGTGTGACAGCAACTAACTATGGCTACACCTTC
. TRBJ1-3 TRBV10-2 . CASRKGTNPSGNTIYF TGCGCCAGCAGAAAGGGGACAAACCCCTCTGGAAACACCATATATTTT
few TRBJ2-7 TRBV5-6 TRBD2 CASRSGLASEQYF TGTGCCAGCAGATCGGGACTAGCATCGGAGCAGTACTTC
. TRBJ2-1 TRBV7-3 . CASSFGWGNEQFF TGTGCCAGCAGCTTTGGTTGGGGCAATGAGCAGTTCTTC
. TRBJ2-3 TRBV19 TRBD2 CASSPIAGRSTDTQYF TGTGCCAGTAGTCCGATAGCGGGGAGAAGCACAGATACGCAGTATTTT
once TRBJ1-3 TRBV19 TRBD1 CASSSGEGAGNTIYF TGTGCCAGTAGTTCTGGAGAGGGGGCCGGAAACACCATATATTTT
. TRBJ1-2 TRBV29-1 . CSVDYPRAAIYGYTF TGCAGCGTTGATTACCCAAGGGCAGCTATCTATGGCTACACCTTC
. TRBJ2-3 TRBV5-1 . CASRTGTDTQYF TGCGCCAGCAGGACGGGGACAGATACGCAGTATTTT
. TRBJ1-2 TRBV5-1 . CASSFGIANYGYTF TGCGCCAGCAGCTTTGGGATCGCCAACTATGGCTACACCTTC
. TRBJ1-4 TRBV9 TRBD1 CASSASGTGGEKLFF TGTGCCAGCAGTGCCTCCGGGACAGGGGGCGAAAAACTGTTTTTT
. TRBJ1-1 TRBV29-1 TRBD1 CSAQTGGNTEAFF TGCAGCGCCCAGACAGGGGGTAACACTGAAGCTTTCTTT
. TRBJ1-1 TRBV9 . CASSPRRATEAFF TGTGCCAGCAGCCCCCGGAGGGCCACTGAAGCTTTCTTT
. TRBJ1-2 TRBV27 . CASGSGPSNYGYTF TGTGCCAGCGGGTCTGGGCCCTCTAACTATGGCTACACCTTC
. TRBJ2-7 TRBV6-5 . CASSRTRSDYEQYF TGTGCCAGCAGCCGGACTCGGAGCGACTACGAGCAGTACTTC